The 13 T cell receptor beta chains reported below all come from one sample, sequenced in a study of identical twins (dated by TCRdb to 2015 to 2016). Libraries were constructed by 5' RACE. The sequencer listed for this sample is Illumina HiSeq 2000. The public reads were quality trimmed at Q25 with fastp and then assembled into clones with MiXCR by TCRdb, keeping productive beta chains. Entries are consolidated by CDR3 protein sequence, retaining the most common genes and DNA. Here the sample has 1.5 million to 2 million distinct CDR3 sequences; around 29% occur a single time. Jointly, the top ten make up around 0.25% of the sample. Sequencing was carried out using cord blood. These TCRs come from a newborn girl in good health.

This clonotype was found a few times. The V and J genes are TRBV12-3 or TRBV12-4 and TRBJ2-4, with 9 bases identical to TRBD1. The J segment lost 0 bases and the V segment lost 6 bases, leaving 15 bases of the junction unmatched. The CDR3 has 19 amino acids. The CDR3 sequence is CASRPDRGTYFLAKNIQYF. CDR3 coding DNA: TGTGCCAGCAGACCCGACAGGGGGACCTACTTCCTAGCCAAAAACATTCAGTACTTC.

This clonotype was counted only a few times. The V and J genes are TRBV27 and TRBJ1-4, with 11 bases fitting TRBD1. The CDR3 is 18 residues long. V shed 1 base, J shed 7 bases, and the junction held 11 bases outside the gene matches. Germline V gene sequence: CDR1 MNHEY, CDR2 SMNVEV (reference sequence). CDR3 residues: CASSLWGGQGASGEKLFF. DNA of the CDR3: TGTGCCAGCAGTTTATGGGGTGGACAGGGGGCGTCAGGTGAAAAACTGTTTTTT.

The V gene is TRBV5-1, the J gene TRBJ2-2; D not certain. Germline assignment: CDR1 SGHRS and CDR2 YFSETQ. The germline V and J ends were trimmed by 6 bases and 1 base, with 7 bases remaining between them. This CDR3 region has 13 residues. CDR3 loop: CASKERNTGELFF. CDR3 in DNA: TGCGCCAGCAAAGAAAGGAACACCGGGGAGCTGTTTTTT.

This clonotype was picked up many times. The V call is TRBV10-3, the J call TRBJ1-5; 7 bases line up with TRBD1. Germline V gene data show CDR1 as ENHRY and CDR2 as SYGVKD. The CDR3 is 14 residues long. V was pared by 11 bases and J by 2 bases, with 9 bases of the junction left unmatched. The CDR3 DNA reads TGTGCCTCAAGCACAGGGGTTGGCAATCAGCCCCAGCATTTT. Its translation: CASSTGVGNQPQHF.

This clonotype was observed many times. The rearrangement links TRBV28 to TRBJ1-2, with D unresolved. The germline V gene encodes CDR1 MDHEN and CDR2 SYDVKM. V was shortened by 4 bases and J by 2 bases, with 11 bases between the two germline ends. The CDR3 spans 14 residues. In DNA form, the CDR3 reads TGTGCCAGCAGTTGGAGGACGGTCAACTATGGCTACACCTTC. This encodes CASSWRTVNYGYTF.

V and J are TRBV7-6 and TRBJ2-5; unclear D gene. The CDR3 runs to 16 residues. Trimming pared 1 base from V and 6 bases from J, leaving 18 bases between. The germline gives CDR1 SGHVS, CDR2 FNYEAQ. CDR3 coding DNA: TGTGCCAGCAGCTTAGGTTTTTCTAGTCTTCGGCAGACCCAGTACTTC. It encodes CASSLGFSSLRQTQYF.

The chain recombines TRBV6-6 with TRBJ1-4; D is unresolved. Germline values: CDR1 MNHNY, CDR2 SVGAGI (reference sequence). V lost 7 bases to trimming and J lost 4 bases, with 7 bases between them. CDR3 length: 12 residues. The CDR3 nucleotides read TGTGCCAGCAACCAGGATAATGAAAAACTGTTTTTT. Amino acids: CASNQDNEKLFF.

As regards this clonotype: Since a much larger clone is just one base distant, this may be a read error. The rearrangement uses TRBV29-1 and TRBJ2-1; the D gene is possibly TRBD2 (6 bases). CDR3 size: 14 residues. Trimming stripped 2 bases from V and 4 bases from J, with 12 bases between. Germline V gives CDR1 SQVTM, CDR2 ANQGSEA. CDR3 in amino acids: CSVESSVSYNEQFF. The CDR3 DNA reads as TGCAGCGTTGAATCTAGCGTGAGTTACAATGAGCAGTTCTTC.

In its sample, this clonotype was seen a few times. This chain joins TRBV12-3 or TRBV12-4 and TRBJ1-2, with a possible D match to TRBD1 (5 bases). The CDR3 runs to 14 residues. Trimming took off 6 bases at V and 4 bases at J, with 15 bases between the two ends. The CDR3 sequence: CASSPAGILYGYTF. Here the CDR3 DNA reads TGTGCCAGCAGCCCCGCAGGGATACTCTATGGCTACACCTTC.

This clonotype was counted once. This chain connects TRBV2 to TRBJ1-2; D ambiguous. This CDR3 contains 14 residues. Germline V gives CDR1 SNHLY, CDR2 FYNNEI. Trimming shortened V by 6 bases and J by 6 bases, and 17 bases separated the two germline ends. CDR3 protein: CASSPIRGFDGYTF. In DNA, the CDR3 is TGTGCCAGCAGCCCGATACGTGGGTTTGATGGCTACACCTTC.

The chain has TRBV11-2 and TRBJ2-7; TRBD2 aligns across 8 bases. The J call may be wrong; the DNA end is better matched by TRBJ2-5. Germline V CDR1 and CDR2: SGHAT, FQNNGV. This CDR3 is 14 amino acids long. The CDR3 protein is CASSLDSSGRTQYF. CDR3 DNA sequence: TGTGCCAGCAGCTTAGATTCCAGCGGGAGGACCCAGTACTTC.

The J gene is TRBJ1-5, the V gene TRBV28; D is ambiguous. The V gene lost 3 bases and the J gene lost 7 bases, with 13 bases spanning the gap. The V gene's germline CDR1 is MDHEN and CDR2 SYDVKM. The CDR3 is 14 amino acids. CDR3 sequence reads: CASSFVSVGQPQHF. CDR3 DNA sequence: TGTGCCAGCAGTTTCGTGTCAGTAGGACAGCCCCAGCATTTT.

This clonotype was counted between two and nine times. The chain recombines TRBV7-9 with TRBJ2-3; no clear D. Trimming shortened V by 1 base and J by 4 bases, and 9 bases separated the two germline ends. Germline values: CDR1 SEHNR, CDR2 FQNEAQ (reference sequence). This CDR3 is 14 amino acids long. The CDR3 DNA reads TGTGCCAGCAGCTTAGGTTCTTGGGCAGATACGCAGTATTTT. Amino acids: CASSLGSWADTQYF.